What follows is one T cell receptor (beta chain) and its context. Its antigen is not known. TCRdb's copy holds only in-frame clones and misses some; the assay was immunoSEQ multiplex PCR. The sample has a few hundred thousand clones; 88% are singletons. The sample belongs to a study of Ad26.COV2.S vaccination and SARS-CoV-2 variants. Study-wide background: Donor was one of the participants in the Ad26.COV2.S arm of the COV1001 trial.

Study-wide points: While placebo recipients had lower spike-specific TCR breadth, vaccine recipients had more. Researchers cautioned that TCR breadth and depth analyses may have underestimated total T cell responses. Participants given vaccine showed non-spike TCR breadth similar to that of placebo recipients.

CDR1 is MGHRA, CDR2 YSYEKL, per germline. V lost 2 bases, J lost 7 bases, and 12 bases lay in between. This CDR3 comprises 15 residues. Treatment specified: around 19 received Ad26.COV2.S at low or high dose, single or two shots; 5 received placebo; per-sample allocation not given. Day 63 following the first vaccine or placebo injection was when the samples were taken. The chain recombines TRBV4-1 with TRBJ1-6; no clear D gene. This material consisted of peripheral blood, taken in a trial of Ad26.COV2.S vaccine versus placebo. This clonotype originated in a person aged 18-65 years who received the Ad26.COV2.S COVID-19 vaccine or a placebo. CDR3 in amino acids: CASSQYGQENSPLHF. In nucleotides, the CDR3 is TGCGCCAGCAGCCAATACGGGCAGGAGAATTCACCCCTCCACTTT.